The T cell receptor beta chain described here comes from a study of T-cell memory formation after mild COVID-19. About the research overall: The two donors had largely donor-specific TCR clusters.

Whole-study findings and limits: Clones that contracted from day 15 to 85 were balanced CD4/CD8, while later expanders leaned CD4+. Some clones that responded turned up in pre-infection memory, which suggests that cross-reactive memory joined in.

The sample holds a few counts of this clonotype. Its matching antigen is unknown. 5'RACE primed from the constant segment yielded TCR alpha and TCR beta cDNA libraries bearing sample barcodes and UMIs. MiXCR, run by TCRdb on the 5' RACE reads, gives a single entry per CDR3 protein. The data contain 150,000 or so distinct CDR3 sequences, roughly 11% of them singletons. This sequence was found in a man between 18 and 35 years old who had mild COVID-19 (a few samples of this study predate the infection). Cell type and time point are not known. The sequencing input was PBMCs or a T cell subset sorted from them (not recorded which).

The CDR3 region is CASSSPGQGIYEQYF. The DNA of the CDR3 is TGTGCCAGCAGTTCACCGGGACAGGGCATCTACGAGCAGTACTTC. J is TRBJ2-7 and V is TRBV6-5; 9 bases fit TRBD1. The CDR3 is made up of 15 amino acids. Germline V gene data show CDR1 as MNHEY and CDR2 as SVGAGI. V was clipped by 4 bases and J by 3 bases; unmatched bases: 7.